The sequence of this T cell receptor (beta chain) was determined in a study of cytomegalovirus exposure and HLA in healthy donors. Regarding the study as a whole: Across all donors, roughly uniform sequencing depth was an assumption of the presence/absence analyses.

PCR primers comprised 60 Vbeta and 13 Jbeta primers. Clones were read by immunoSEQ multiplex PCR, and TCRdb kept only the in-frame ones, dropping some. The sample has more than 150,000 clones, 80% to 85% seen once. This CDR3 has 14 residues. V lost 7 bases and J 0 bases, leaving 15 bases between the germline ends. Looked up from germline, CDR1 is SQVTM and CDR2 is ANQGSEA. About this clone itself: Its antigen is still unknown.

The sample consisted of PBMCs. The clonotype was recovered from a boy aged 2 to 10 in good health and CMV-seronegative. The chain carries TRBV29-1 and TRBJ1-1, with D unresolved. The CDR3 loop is CSASGSDMNTEAFF. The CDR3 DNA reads TGCAGCGCCTCCGGGAGCGACATGAACACTGAAGCTTTCTTT.